This TCR beta chain was sequenced in a study of shared clonotypes between healthy human individuals. For the study at large: Contributing individuals were a couple of females and a few males aged 18 to 49.

In regard to this clone: Its antigen is not identified.

This CDR3 is 13 amino acids long. Between the trimmed V and J ends, which lost 6 bases and 7 bases, there was a span of 13 bases. Germline values: CDR1 MDHEN, CDR2 SYDVKM. The study, taken as a whole, reports: Roughly 5% was the fraction of naive CD4 clonotypes found shared across a few donors.

Here immunoSEQ multiplex PCR was the method, and the copy in TCRdb shows in-frame clones only, minus some. The sample holds 2 million to 2.5 million clones; just under 95% are singletons and the top ten take approximately 0.41%. This clonotype was sampled from a man aged 18 to 29 in good health. Some clones in this sample may be carry-over from other donors' samples. The rearrangement links TRBV28 to TRBJ1-5, with D unclear. What was sequenced was naive CD4+ T cells from PBMCs. Subset in this sample: CD45RA+ positively selected. The CDR3 bases are TGTGCCAGCAGCCCGGGTTCGAGGCAGCCCCAGCATTTT. Encoded protein: CASSPGSRQPQHF.